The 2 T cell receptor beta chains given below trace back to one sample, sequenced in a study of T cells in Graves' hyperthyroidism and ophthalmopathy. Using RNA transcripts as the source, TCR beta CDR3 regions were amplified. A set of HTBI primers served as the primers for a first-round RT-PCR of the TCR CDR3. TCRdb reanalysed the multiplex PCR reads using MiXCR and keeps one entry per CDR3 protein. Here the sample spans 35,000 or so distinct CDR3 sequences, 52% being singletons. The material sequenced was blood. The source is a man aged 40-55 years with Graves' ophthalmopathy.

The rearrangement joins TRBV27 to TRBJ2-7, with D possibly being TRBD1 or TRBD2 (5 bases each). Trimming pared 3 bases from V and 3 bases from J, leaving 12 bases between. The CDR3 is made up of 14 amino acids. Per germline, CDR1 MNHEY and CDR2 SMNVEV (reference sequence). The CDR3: CASSFRGTRYEQYF. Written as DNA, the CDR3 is TGTGCCAGCAGTTTCCGGGGCACCCGCTACGAGCAGTACTTC.

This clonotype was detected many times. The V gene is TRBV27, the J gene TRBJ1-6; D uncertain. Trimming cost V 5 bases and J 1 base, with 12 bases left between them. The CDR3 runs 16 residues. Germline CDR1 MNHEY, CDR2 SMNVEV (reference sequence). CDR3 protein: CASSPWMGSYNSPLHF. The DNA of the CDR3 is TGTGCCAGCAGTCCGTGGATGGGGTCCTATAATTCACCCCTCCACTTT.